This T cell receptor (beta chain) stems from a study of T-cell reconstitution after alpha-beta-depleted transplantation in children. Findings of the study overall: TCRbeta diversity was high at day 60 in some patients (a result of surviving recipient T cells and thymic progenitors). At around two months after transplant, the alpha-beta T cells were reportedly derived from several hundred expanded clones that came from non-depleted graft cells.

TCRbeta library construction was performed incorporating unique molecular identifiers. TCRdb re-analysed the PCR reads in MiXCR, keeping a single row per CDR3 protein. The table shows some 300,000 distinct CDR3 sequences, with 10% occurring only once. This clonotype was seen at least ten times. Antigen unknown. V was trimmed by 0 bases and J by 6 bases, leaving 5 bases between them. The length of the CDR3 is 12 residues. Per the germline V gene, CDR1 is ENHRY and CDR2 is SYGVKD. The material sequenced was PBMCs, taken before TCRalphabeta/CD19-depleted stem cell transplant. The receptor was isolated from a boy less than two years old with acute myeloid leukemia, due to receive a stem cell transplant. The chain is built from TRBV10-3 and TRBJ1-1; no reliable D call. CDR3 sequence (DNA): TGTGCCATCAGTGAGTCGCAGGCTGAAGCTTTCTTT. Its translation is CAISESQAEAFF.